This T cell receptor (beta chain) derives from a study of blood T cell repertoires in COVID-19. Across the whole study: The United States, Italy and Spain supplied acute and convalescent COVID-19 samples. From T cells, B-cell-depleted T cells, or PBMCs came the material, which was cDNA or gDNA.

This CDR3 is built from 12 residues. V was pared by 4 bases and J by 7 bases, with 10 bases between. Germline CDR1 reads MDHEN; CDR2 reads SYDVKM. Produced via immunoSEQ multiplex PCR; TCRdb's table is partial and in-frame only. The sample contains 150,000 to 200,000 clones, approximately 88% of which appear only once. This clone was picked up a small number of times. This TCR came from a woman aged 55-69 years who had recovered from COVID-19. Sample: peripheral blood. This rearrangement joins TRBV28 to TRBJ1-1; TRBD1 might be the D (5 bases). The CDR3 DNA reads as TGTGCCAGCAGTTCCTCAGGGATTGAAGCTTTCTTT. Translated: CASSSSGIEAFF. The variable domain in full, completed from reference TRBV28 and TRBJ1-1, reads DVKVTQSSRYLVKRTGEKVFLECVQDMDHENMFWYRQDPGLGLRLIYFSYDVKMKEKGDIPEGYSVSREKKERFSLILESASTNQTSMYLCASSSSGIEAFFGQGTRLTVV.